Each of the 28 T cell receptor beta chains below was sequenced from the same sample in a study of coeliac disease. The data were produced by immunoSEQ multiplex PCR, yet TCRdb's version contains in-frame clones alone and is incomplete. Among roughly 4,500 clones listed, 65% to 85% were seen once. What was sequenced was lamina propria lymphocytes from the gut. The source of these receptors is a woman younger than 35 with active celiac disease.

CDR3 sequence reads: CASTIAGGGNEQFF. CDR3 DNA: TGTGCCAGCACCATAGCGGGAGGGGGGAATGAGCAGTTCTTC. The chain couples TRBV6-5 to TRBJ2-1; TRBD2 matches at 11 bases. The CDR3 is 14 amino acids. The V and J ends lost 7 bases and 7 bases, in that order; junction bases with no gene match: 6. CDR1 is MNHEY and CDR2 is SVGAGI in the germline V gene.

The chain is built from TRBV7-8 and TRBJ1-4; D is unclear. V lost 1 base and J lost 7, with 7 bases in between. This CDR3 region has 13 residues. Germline CDR1 and CDR2: SGHVS and FQNEAQ. CDR3 residues: CASSLGGSEKLFF. CDR3 nucleotides: TGTGCCAGCAGCTTAGGCGGGTCTGAAAAACTGTTTTTT.

This clone occurred a few times. The sample carries other DNA sequences with the same CDR3. This CDR3 is CASSIGRQGGQPQHF. The CDR3 DNA reads as TGTGCCAGTAGTATAGGCAGACAGGGCGGTCAGCCCCAGCATTTT. The genes are TRBV19 and TRBJ1-5; 7 nucleotides line up with TRBD1. With V trimmed by 1 base and J by 6 bases, 6 bases remained unmatched. Germline V gene lookup returns CDR1 LNHDA and CDR2 SQIVND (reference sequence). This CDR3 has 15 amino acids.

V gene TRBV5-5 combines with J gene TRBJ2-5; tentatively, D is TRBD1 (5 bases). Between the trimmed V and J ends, which lost 4 bases and 5 bases, there was a span of 18 bases. The CDR3 totals 15 residues. CDR1 is SGHKS, CDR2 YYEKEE, per germline (reference sequence). The CDR3 loop reads CASSPVGVSGETQYF. The CDR3 DNA reads as TGTGCCAGCAGCCCAGTTGGGGTTTCAGGGGAGACCCAGTACTTC.

The chain combines TRBV7-9 with TRBJ1-1; TRBD1 is a possible D gene (6 bases). The CDR3 runs 16 residues. V dropped 7 bases and J dropped 4 bases, with 22 bases sitting between them. CDR1 is SEHNR and CDR2 is FQNEAQ in the germline V gene (reference sequence). The chain's CDR3 is CASTPHRTVRRTEAFF. CDR3 coding DNA: TGTGCCAGCACCCCCCACCGGACAGTTCGTCGCACTGAAGCTTTCTTT.

The V call is TRBV7-8, the J call TRBJ1-5; 8 positions match TRBD1. This CDR3 is 15 amino acids long. The trim removed 5 bases at V and 5 bases at J, leaving 8 bases unmatched. Germline V gene sequence: CDR1 SGHVS, CDR2 FQNEAQ. The CDR3 is CASSPGTGGDQPQHF. CDR3 DNA sequence: TGTGCCAGCAGCCCCGGGACAGGCGGGGATCAGCCCCAGCATTTT.

The V and J genes are TRBV11-3 and TRBJ1-5; perhaps TRBD1 as D (5 bases). The CDR3 loop spans 16 amino acids. The V gene's germline CDR1 is SGHNT and CDR2 YENEEA. Between the trimmed V and J ends, which lost 4 bases and 7 bases, there was a span of 20 bases. The CDR3 DNA reads as TGTGCCAGCAGCTCCCTCCGGGGGTCGGTCTGCCAGCCCCAGCATTTT. It codes for CASSSLRGSVCQPQHF.

The CDR3 here is CASSPGGNTEAFF. As DNA, the CDR3 is TGTGCCAGCAGCCCCGGGGGGAACACTGAAGCTTTCTTT. This sequence joins TRBV11-2 and TRBJ1-1; a weak D match, TRBD1 (5 bases). Trimming stripped 5 bases from V and 1 base from J, with 8 bases between. This CDR3 region has 13 residues. The germline CDR1 and CDR2 sequences are SGHAT and FQNNGV.

In regard to this clone: An end of the junction differs from the germline gene, which may be a read error. J is TRBJ2-7 and V is TRBV16, with D uncertain. The CDR3 sequence is 14 residues long. Germline assignment: CDR1 KGHSY and CDR2 FQNENV. The CDR3 loop reads CAGSQSGSSYEQYF. The CDR3, as DNA: TGTGCCGGCAGCCAATCTGGCAGTTCCTACGAGCAGTACTTC.

V gene TRBV4-3 combines with J gene TRBJ1-1; D is ambiguous. The V end was cut by 1 base, the J end by 0 bases, with 21 bases between. The V gene's germline CDR1 is LGHNA and CDR2 YSLEER. The CDR3 is 19 amino acids. CDR3 sequence (DNA): TGCGCCAGCAGCCAAGCCCTTACGCGGGGAGAGGGTATGAACACTGAAGCTTTCTTT. This encodes CASSQALTRGEGMNTEAFF.

The sample holds one count of this clone. The chain employs TRBV2 and TRBJ2-5; TRBD1 aligns across 7 bases. CDR1 is SNHLY and CDR2 is FYNNEI in the germline V gene. The CDR3 is 15 residues long. V gave up 5 bases and J gave up 1 base; unmatched junction bases: 7. The CDR3 DNA is TGTGCCAGCAGTAGGCAGGCAGGGGGCCAAGAGACCCAGTACTTC. It codes for CASSRQAGGQETQYF.

The rearrangement uses TRBV7-9 and TRBJ1-2; TRBD1 agrees at 9 bases. Germline lookup yields CDR1 SEHNR and CDR2 FQNEAQ (reference sequence). The CDR3 is made up of 15 amino acids. Trimming took 4 bases from V and 6 from J; bases not matched to a gene: 9. The CDR3 reads CASSSKGQGVDGYTF. DNA of the CDR3: TGTGCCAGCAGCTCTAAGGGACAGGGAGTTGATGGCTACACCTTC.

V gene TRBV5-6 combines with J gene TRBJ2-7; D not resolved. The CDR3 is 12 residues long. V was pared by 3 bases and J by 1 base, with 5 bases between. Germline V gives CDR1 SGHDT, CDR2 YYEEEE. DNA for the CDR3: TGTGCCAGCAGCTCAGGTTCCTACGAGCAGTACTTC. This sequence encodes CASSSGSYEQYF.

This clone was observed once. The V and J genes are TRBV5-1 and TRBJ2-1, with 8 bases fitting TRBD2. The CDR3 contains 16 residues. Germline V gene data show CDR1 as SGHRS and CDR2 as YFSETQ. J lost 6 bases, V lost 4 bases, and 12 bases had no gene match. CDR3 in amino acids: CASSLPETSDPNEQFF. Written as DNA, the CDR3 is TGCGCCAGCAGCCTCCCTGAGACTAGCGACCCCAATGAGCAGTTCTTC.

This chain uses TRBV25-1 with TRBJ1-2, with 8 positions matching TRBD1. CDR3 length: 15 amino acids. With V trimmed by 4 bases and J by 0 bases, 4 bases remained unmatched. Germline V lookup: CDR1 MGHDK, CDR2 SYGVNS. The CDR3 DNA follows: TGTGCCAGCAGTGCAGACAGGGGACCTAACTATGGCTACACCTTC. Translating it yields CASSADRGPNYGYTF.

The chain recombines TRBV19 with TRBJ2-7; D perhaps matches TRBD1 (5 bases). V was pared by 5 bases and J by 6 bases, with 11 bases between. Germline V CDR1 and CDR2: LNHDA, SQIVND (reference sequence). This CDR3 has 12 residues. The CDR3 protein is CASSFRAAEQYF. As DNA, the CDR3 is TGTGCCAGTAGTTTCAGGGCTGCCGAGCAGTACTTC.

This clone has a handful of counts. This rearrangement joins TRBV7-3 to TRBJ1-1; D ambiguous. Germline lookup yields CDR1 SGHTA and CDR2 FQGTGA. CDR3 length equals 15 residues. Trimming took 2 bases from V and 5 from J, leaving 15 bases between them. DNA for the CDR3: TGTGCCAGCAGCTTATCAAGTGGGCGTCTAACTGAAGCTTTCTTT. This sequence encodes CASSLSSGRLTEAFF.

The genes are TRBV6-1 and TRBJ2-2; 9 bases map to TRBD2. The junction had 3 bases not matched to a gene; V was cut back by 7 bases and J by 3 bases. Germline CDR1 and CDR2: MNHNS and SASEGT. This CDR3 spans 14 amino acids. The CDR3 DNA reads TGTGCCAGCATGTCTAGCGGGGACACCGGGGAGCTGTTTTTT. Translated: CASMSSGDTGELFF.

This chain connects TRBV7-9 to TRBJ2-1, with TRBD2 identical over 11 bases. Germline-derived CDR1 and CDR2 are SEHNR and FQNEAQ (reference sequence). The CDR3 consists of 19 residues. V trimming: 6 bases; J trimming: 0 bases; junction bases outside the gene matches: 13. DNA of the CDR3: TGTGCCAGCAGTCCTAAACTAGCGGGAGAGGGGGACTCCTACAATGAGCAGTTCTTC. As protein: CASSPKLAGEGDSYNEQFF.

This sequence joins TRBV6-1 and TRBJ2-3, with no clear D. V shed 0 bases and J shed 0 bases, with 10 bases lying between them. Germline CDR1 and CDR2: MNHNS and SASEGT. The CDR3 spans 16 residues. For the CDR3, the DNA is TGTGCCAGCAGTGAAGCCAGTCTGCCTAGCACAGATACGCAGTATTTT. Translating gives CASSEASLPSTDTQYF.

This clone has only one observation. J is TRBJ1-2 and V is TRBV2; 7 bases agree with TRBD1. The trim removed 1 base at V and 8 bases at J, leaving 7 bases unmatched. Germline V lookup: CDR1 SNHLY, CDR2 FYNNEI. The CDR3 is made up of 14 amino acids. CDR3 residues: CASSEVGQAEGYTF. Here the CDR3 DNA reads TGTGCCAGCAGTGAAGTTGGACAGGCGGAAGGCTACACCTTC.

This chain joins TRBV2 and TRBJ1-1, with a weak D call TRBD1 (6 bases). Germline values: CDR1 SNHLY, CDR2 FYNNEI. This CDR3 is built from 13 residues. V lost 7 bases and J 4 bases, leaving 13 bases between the germline ends. CDR3 nucleotide sequence: TGTGCCAGCACTATAGGGGGGGGCACTGAAGCTTTCTTT. It encodes CASTIGGGTEAFF.

The table lists this clone with a count of one. This chain links TRBV27 with TRBJ1-1; 8 bases map to TRBD1. With V trimmed by 5 bases and J by 1 base, 6 bases remained unmatched. CDR3 length: 15 amino acids. CDR1 and CDR2 (germline): MNHEY, SMNVEV (reference sequence). As DNA, the CDR3 is TGTGCCAGCAGTCTAAGCGGGACAGGGAACACTGAAGCTTTCTTT. Its protein product is CASSLSGTGNTEAFF.

This clone was found once. The germline gene is not matched at one end of the junction; a read error may be the cause. The V and J genes are TRBV7-7 and TRBJ2-2; 8 nucleotides agree with TRBD1. This CDR3 spans 15 amino acids. Per germline, CDR1 SSHAT and CDR2 FNYEAQ (reference sequence). The DNA for the CDR3 is TGTGCTAGCAGCACGGGGACAGGCTCGACCGGGGAGCTGTTTTTT. This codes for CASSTGTGSTGELFF.

This chain joins TRBV6-4 and TRBJ2-6; TRBD1 matches 8 bases. The junction had 4 bases not matched to a gene; V was cut back by 6 bases and J by 0 bases. The CDR3 extends over 16 amino acids. The germline V gene encodes CDR1 MRHNA and CDR2 SNTAGT. The CDR3 here is CASSPTGGSGANVLTF. DNA of the CDR3: TGTGCCAGCAGCCCCACAGGGGGCTCTGGGGCCAACGTCCTGACTTTC.

The chain recombines TRBV28 with TRBJ1-1; D is perhaps TRBD1 (6 bases). CDR3 length equals 17 residues. Germline V gene data show CDR1 as MDHEN and CDR2 as SYDVKM. The V gene lost 3 bases and the J gene lost 1 base, with 18 bases spanning the gap. CDR3 DNA sequence: TGTGCCAGCAGTTTTTCAGGGGCGGGCCTGCGGAACACTGAAGCTTTCTTT. This gives the protein CASSFSGAGLRNTEAFF.

The chain combines TRBV28 with TRBJ2-3; 12 nucleotides align to TRBD2. This CDR3 is built from 16 residues. Trimming removed 4 bases from V and 8 bases from J; junction bases left unmatched: 10. Germline V CDR1 and CDR2: MDHEN, SYDVKM. CDR3 protein: CASSSTSGRPPFTQYF. CDR3 nucleotide sequence: TGTGCCAGCAGTTCCACTAGCGGGAGGCCTCCATTTACGCAGTATTTT.

The chain links TRBV5-4 to TRBJ2-3; TRBD2 matches at 8 bases. CDR1 and CDR2 from the germline V gene are SGHNT and YYREEE (reference sequence). The CDR3 runs to 18 residues. The J segment lost 4 bases and the V segment lost 5 bases, leaving 18 bases of the junction unmatched. The CDR3 DNA is TGTGCCAGCAGACCGGGGGGGGTAGCGGGACTTAGGGCAGATACGCAGTATTTT. Its translation is CASRPGGVAGLRADTQYF.